This note documents a single T cell receptor (beta chain) sequence. Its antigen is as yet unknown. Sorting isolated naive CD8 T cells as CD8+CD4-CCR7+CD45RA+ events. The germline V gene encodes CDR1 SGHAT and CDR2 FQNNGV. The CDR3 covers 16 residues. The V end lost 3 bases, the J end lost 0 bases, and 15 bases lay between the germline ends. This specimen comes from a study of molecular identifiers for immune sequencing clone quantification. With listed TCR primers and previously described methods, bulk TCR libraries were prepared. TCRdb ran MiXCR on the PCR reads and lists one entry per CDR3 protein. The table lists fewer than 70,000 distinct CDR3 sequences, around 18% of them singletons. Points from the study as a whole: Amid about a million naive cells, spiked Jurkat TCR RNA from one cell was reportedly still detectable. Clones that exceeded 20 RNA copies held over 98% of effector molecules, yet under 1% in naive cells.

The chain is built from TRBV11-2 and TRBJ2-7, with D hard to call. The clonotype originates from a human donor in good health. Some libraries in this study had Jurkat cell RNA spiked in. Sequenced sample: naive CD8+ T cells from blood, with Jurkat cell RNA spiked in. The subset denotes: FACS-sorted CD8+CD4-CCR7+CD45RA+ naive T cells. The CDR3 here is CASSFVDPILSYEQYF. In DNA, the CDR3 is TGTGCCAGCAGCTTTGTCGATCCCATCCTCTCCTACGAGCAGTACTTC.